This entry features one T cell receptor beta chain sequence. Its antigen is undetermined. The record originates from a study of cytomegalovirus exposure and HLA in healthy donors. Study-level information: Unique TCR beta sequences numbering approximately 120 million came from 150 million to 200 million T cells in an earlier analysis. Study results and limitations: Common viral pathogens seemed, in a later analysis, to connect with several of the most significant clusters.

CDR1 and CDR2 from the germline V gene are LNHDA and SQIVND (reference sequence). The CDR3 contains 17 residues. J was trimmed by 4 bases and V by 6 bases; bases with no gene match: 14. 13 Jbeta primers and 60 Vbeta primers were used for the PCR. Assay used: immunoSEQ multiplex PCR; TCRdb lists only in-frame clones, some missing. This table has 200,000 to 250,000 clones, about 83% appearing once. Sequenced: PBMCs. J is TRBJ1-1 and V is TRBV19; 10 nucleotides match TRBD1. This clonotype was sampled from a girl aged 5 to 17 in good health and CMV-seronegative. The CDR3 nucleotides read TGTGCCAGTAGCTTCATACCGGGACAGGGGCTGGGCACTGAAGCTTTCTTT. Translation: CASSFIPGQGLGTEAFF.